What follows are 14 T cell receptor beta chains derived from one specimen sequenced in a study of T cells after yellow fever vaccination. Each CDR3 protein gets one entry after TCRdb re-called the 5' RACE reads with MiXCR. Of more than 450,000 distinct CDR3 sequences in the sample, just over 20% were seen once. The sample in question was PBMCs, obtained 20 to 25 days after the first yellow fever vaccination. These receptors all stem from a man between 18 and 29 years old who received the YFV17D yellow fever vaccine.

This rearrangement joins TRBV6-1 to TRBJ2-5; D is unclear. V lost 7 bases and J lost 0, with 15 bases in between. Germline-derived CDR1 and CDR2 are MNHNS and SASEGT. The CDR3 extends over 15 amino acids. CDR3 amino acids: CASIRAWADQETQYF. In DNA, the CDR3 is TGTGCCAGCATTCGGGCTTGGGCAGACCAAGAGACCCAGTACTTC.

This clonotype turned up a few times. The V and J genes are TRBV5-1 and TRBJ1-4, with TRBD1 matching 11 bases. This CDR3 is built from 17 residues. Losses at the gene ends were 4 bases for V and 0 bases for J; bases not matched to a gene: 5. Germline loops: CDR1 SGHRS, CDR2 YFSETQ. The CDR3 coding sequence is TGCGCCAGCAGCCCGGGACAGGGGGATACAACTAATGAAAAACTGTTTTTT. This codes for CASSPGQGDTTNEKLFF. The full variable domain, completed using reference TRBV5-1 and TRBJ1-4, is KAGVTQTPRYLIKTRGQQVTLSCSPISGHRSVSWYQQTPGQGLQFLFEYFSETQRNKGNFPGRFSGRQFSNSRSEMNVSTLELGDSALYLCASSPGQGDTTNEKLFFGSGTQLSVL.

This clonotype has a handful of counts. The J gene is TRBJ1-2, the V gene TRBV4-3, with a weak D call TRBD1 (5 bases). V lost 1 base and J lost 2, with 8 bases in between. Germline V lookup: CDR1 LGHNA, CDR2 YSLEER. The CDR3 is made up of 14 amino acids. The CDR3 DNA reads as TGCGCCAGCAGCCAAGGCGGGGGAAACTATGGCTACACCTTC. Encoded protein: CASSQGGGNYGYTF.

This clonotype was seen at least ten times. The CDR3 is CASSSPNDRSEAFF. The CDR3 nucleotides are TGTGCCAGCAGTTCCCCGAATGACAGATCTGAAGCTTTCTTT. The rearrangement uses TRBV27 and TRBJ1-1; a weak D match, TRBD1 (5 bases). The CDR3 contains 14 residues. V was clipped by 4 bases and J by 6 bases, with 15 bases between them. Germline CDR1 and CDR2: MNHEY and SMNVEV (reference sequence).

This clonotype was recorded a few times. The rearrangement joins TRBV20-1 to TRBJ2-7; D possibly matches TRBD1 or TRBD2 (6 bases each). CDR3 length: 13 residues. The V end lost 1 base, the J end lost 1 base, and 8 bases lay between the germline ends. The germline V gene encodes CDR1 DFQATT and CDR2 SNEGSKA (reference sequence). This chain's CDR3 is CSARGGASYEQYV. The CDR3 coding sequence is TGCAGTGCTAGAGGGGGGGCGTCCTACGAGCAGTACGTC.

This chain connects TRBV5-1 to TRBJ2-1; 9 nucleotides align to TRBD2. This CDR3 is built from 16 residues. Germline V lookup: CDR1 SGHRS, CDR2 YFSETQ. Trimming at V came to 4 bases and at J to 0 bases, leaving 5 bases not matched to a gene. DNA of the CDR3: TGCGCCAGCAGCGGCCCACTAGCGGGCTCCTACAATGAGCAGTTCTTC. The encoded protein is CASSGPLAGSYNEQFF.

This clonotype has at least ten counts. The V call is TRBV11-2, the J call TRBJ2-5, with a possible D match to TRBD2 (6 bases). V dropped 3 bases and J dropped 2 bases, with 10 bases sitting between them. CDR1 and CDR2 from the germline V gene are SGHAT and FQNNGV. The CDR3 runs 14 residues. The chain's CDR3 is CASSLELAQETQYF. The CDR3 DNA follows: TGTGCCAGCAGCTTGGAACTAGCACAAGAGACCCAGTACTTC. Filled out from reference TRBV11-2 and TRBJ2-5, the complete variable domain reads EAGVAQSPRYKIIEKRQSVAFWCNPISGHATLYWYQQILGQGPKLLIQFQNNGVVDDSQLPKDRFSAERLKGVDSTLKIQPAKLEDSAVYLCASSLELAQETQYFGPGTRLLVL.

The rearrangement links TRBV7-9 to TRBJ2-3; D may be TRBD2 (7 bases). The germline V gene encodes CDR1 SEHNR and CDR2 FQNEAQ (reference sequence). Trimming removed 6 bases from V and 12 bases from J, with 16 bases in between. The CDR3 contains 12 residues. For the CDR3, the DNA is TGTGCCAGCAGGGCGGGGGCTGCCACACAGTATTTT. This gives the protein CASRAGAATQYF.

The CDR3: CASSQGDTSSYNEQFF. CDR3 coding DNA: TGTGCCAGCAGCCAAGGGGACACGAGCTCCTACAATGAGCAGTTCTTC. This chain connects TRBV4-2 to TRBJ2-1; tentative D call: TRBD1 (6 bases). CDR1 is LGHNA, CDR2 YNFKEQ, per germline. The CDR3 is made up of 16 amino acids. Deletions cut 1 base from V and 0 bases from J, with 10 bases between.

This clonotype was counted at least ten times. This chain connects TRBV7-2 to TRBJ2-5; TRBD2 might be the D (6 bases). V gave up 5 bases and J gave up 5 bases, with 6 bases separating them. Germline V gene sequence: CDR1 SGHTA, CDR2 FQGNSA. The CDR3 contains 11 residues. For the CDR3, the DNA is TGTGCCAGCAGCCGGGGGGAGACCCAGTACTTC. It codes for CASSRGETQYF.

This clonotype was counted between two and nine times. In nucleotides, the CDR3 is TGTGCCAGCAGCCAGCCCCAAGTGACAGGGGGCGAGCGGGAGACCCAGTACTTC. This codes for CASSQPQVTGGERETQYF. The chain uses TRBV14 and TRBJ2-5, with 10 bases lining up with TRBD1. V lost 3 bases to trimming and J lost 5 bases; unmatched junction nucleotides: 15. This CDR3 has 18 residues. Germline V gene data show CDR1 as SGHDN and CDR2 as FVKESK.

CDR3 sequence reads: CASSLSPRRGTDTQYF. CDR3 DNA sequence: TGTGCCAGCAGCTTGTCTCCAAGGCGGGGGACAGATACGCAGTATTTT. V gene TRBV7-2 combines with J gene TRBJ2-3; the match to TRBD2 covers 7 bases. CDR1 and CDR2 (germline): SGHTA, FQGNSA. CDR3 length: 16 residues. Losses at the gene ends were 3 bases for V and 3 bases for J; bases not matched to a gene: 9.

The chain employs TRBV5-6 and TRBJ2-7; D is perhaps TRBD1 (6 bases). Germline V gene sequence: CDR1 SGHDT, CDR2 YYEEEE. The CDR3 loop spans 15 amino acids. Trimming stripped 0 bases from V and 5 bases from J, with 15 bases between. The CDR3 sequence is CASSLGVGQGNEQYF. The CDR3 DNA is TGTGCCAGCAGCTTGGGTGTAGGTCAGGGGAACGAGCAGTACTTC.

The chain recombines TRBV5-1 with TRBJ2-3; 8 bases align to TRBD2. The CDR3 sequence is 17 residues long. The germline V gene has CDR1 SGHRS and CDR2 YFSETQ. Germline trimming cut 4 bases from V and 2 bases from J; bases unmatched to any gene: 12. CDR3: CASSLTRLAKLTDTQYF. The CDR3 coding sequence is TGCGCCAGCAGCCTAACTCGACTAGCGAAACTCACAGATACGCAGTATTTT.